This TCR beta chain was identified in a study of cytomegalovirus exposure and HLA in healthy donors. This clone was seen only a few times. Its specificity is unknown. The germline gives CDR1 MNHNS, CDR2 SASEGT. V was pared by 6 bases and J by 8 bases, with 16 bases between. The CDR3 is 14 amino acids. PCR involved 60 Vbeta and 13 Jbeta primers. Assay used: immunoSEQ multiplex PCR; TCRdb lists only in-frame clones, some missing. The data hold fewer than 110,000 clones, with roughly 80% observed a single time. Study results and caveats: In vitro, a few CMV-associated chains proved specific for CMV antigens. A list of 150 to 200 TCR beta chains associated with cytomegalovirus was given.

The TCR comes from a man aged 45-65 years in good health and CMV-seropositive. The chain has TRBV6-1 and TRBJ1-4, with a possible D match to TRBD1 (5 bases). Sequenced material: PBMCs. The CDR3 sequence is CASREGLLGEKLFF. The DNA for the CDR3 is TGTGCCAGCAGGGAGGGACTATTGGGGGAAAAACTGTTTTTT.